Presented here are 26 T cell receptor beta chains from one specimen sequenced in a study of cytomegalovirus exposure and HLA in healthy donors. PCR amplification relied on 60 Vbeta primers (plus 13 Jbeta primers). Measured with immunoSEQ multiplex PCR; TCRdb has only the in-frame clones, and not every one. The table lists approximately 180,000 clones, approximately 86% of them singletons. The sequencing sample was made of PBMCs. These receptors were obtained from a woman aged 18-35 years in good health and CMV-seronegative.

This chain joins TRBV5-1 and TRBJ1-2; D possibly corresponds to TRBD1 (5 bases). The V and J ends lost 4 bases and 5 bases respectively, with 9 bases between them. This CDR3 is 12 amino acids long. The germline V gene has CDR1 SGHRS and CDR2 YFSETQ. The DNA of the CDR3 is TGCGCCAGCAGCACCGACAGTTATGGCTACACCTTC. Translation: CASSTDSYGYTF.

The V call is TRBV5-1, the J call TRBJ2-5, with 7 bases identical to TRBD2. J lost 1 base, V lost 0 bases, and 3 bases had no gene match. The CDR3 spans 15 residues. Germline CDR1 reads SGHRS; CDR2 reads YFSETQ. CDR3 sequence reads: CASSLDTSVQETQYF. The CDR3, as DNA: TGCGCCAGCAGCTTGGACACTAGCGTCCAAGAGACCCAGTACTTC.

In regard to this clone: Other DNA variants within this sample encode the same CDR3. The chain couples TRBV4-2 to TRBJ1-1, with no clear D. Germline-derived CDR1 and CDR2 are LGHNA and YNFKEQ. CDR3 length equals 16 residues. V lost 4 bases to trimming and J lost 1 base, with 16 bases between them. The CDR3 DNA sequence: TGTGCCAGCAGCCCCTCCCGTGGCGGTTCGAACACTGAAGCTTTCTTT. Translation gives CASSPSRGGSNTEAFF.

The chain links TRBV6-5 to TRBJ1-4; weak D call: TRBD1 (5 bases). This CDR3 has 14 amino acids. Germline V lookup: CDR1 MNHEY, CDR2 SVGAGI. The ends were cut back, 5 bases at V and 5 bases at J, with 12 bases in the middle. Written as DNA, the CDR3 is TGTGCCAGCAGTGAAAAGGGGCGCAATGAAAAACTGTTTTTT. This sequence encodes CASSEKGRNEKLFF.

This clone was detected only once. This sequence joins TRBV7-2 and TRBJ2-6; possible D gene TRBD1, 6 bases. The CDR3 runs to 15 residues. Trimming took off 5 bases at V and 1 base at J, with 9 bases between the two ends. Per germline, CDR1 SGHTA and CDR2 FQGNSA. The DNA for the CDR3 is TGTGCCAGCAGCCCAACAGGGTCTGGGGCCAACGTCCTGACTTTC. Protein product: CASSPTGSGANVLTF.

This chain links TRBV10-3 with TRBJ2-1, with a tentative D call TRBD2 (6 bases). V was clipped by 6 bases and J by 0 bases, with 12 bases between them. CDR1 and CDR2 from the germline V gene are ENHRY and SYGVKD. The CDR3 length is 15 residues. The CDR3 region has the DNA TGTGCCATCAGGGGAGCGGGTCACTCCTACAATGAGCAGTTCTTC. It encodes CAIRGAGHSYNEQFF.

The CDR3 DNA sequence: TGTGCCAGCAGCTTAGCGCCGGCCGGGGAGCTGTTTTTT. This gives the protein CASSLAPAGELFF. The chain joins TRBV7-6 to TRBJ2-2; D unclear. The CDR3 length is 13 residues. CDR1 SGHVS and CDR2 FNYEAQ come from the germline V gene. Trimming took off 0 bases at V and 6 bases at J, with 5 bases between the two ends.

This chain uses TRBV14 with TRBJ2-7; 9 nucleotides line up with TRBD2. V trimming: 0 bases; J trimming: 5 bases; junction bases outside the gene matches: 17. Germline assignment: CDR1 SGHDN and CDR2 FVKESK. The CDR3 runs to 19 residues. The CDR3 DNA sequence: TGTGCCAGCAGCCAAGATTCATTAATGGGTCTAGCGGGGAAGAACGAGCAGTACTTC. It codes for CASSQDSLMGLAGKNEQYF.

V is TRBV29-1 and J is TRBJ2-7, with 7 bases that match TRBD2. Germline V gene lookup returns CDR1 SQVTM and CDR2 ANQGSEA. V was pared by 6 bases and J by 0 bases, with 8 bases of the junction left unmatched. CDR3 length: 14 residues. CDR3 sequence: CSVWGGPSSYEQYF. CDR3 sequence (DNA): TGCAGCGTATGGGGAGGGCCGAGCTCCTACGAGCAGTACTTC.

The V and J genes are TRBV28 and TRBJ1-5; D is possibly TRBD1 (5 bases). This CDR3 region has 15 residues. V lost 2 bases, J lost 0 bases, and 8 bases lay in between. Looked up from germline, CDR1 is MDHEN and CDR2 is SYDVKM. CDR3 coding DNA: TGTGCCAGCAGTTTAAGGGGCCTTAGCAATCAGCCCCAGCATTTT. Encoded protein: CASSLRGLSNQPQHF.

The V call is TRBV28, the J call TRBJ1-2; no clear D. Deletions cut 4 bases from V and 8 bases from J, with 11 bases between. Germline V gene data show CDR1 as MDHEN and CDR2 as SYDVKM. The CDR3 runs 12 residues. The CDR3 loop is CASSWEAAGYTF. CDR3 nucleotide sequence: TGTGCCAGCAGTTGGGAAGCGGCGGGCTACACCTTC.

V is TRBV9 and J is TRBJ2-4; D is ambiguous. This CDR3 contains 14 residues. The ends were cut back, 4 bases at V and 2 bases at J, with 10 bases in the middle. Germline V lookup: CDR1 SGDLS, CDR2 YYNGEE. This CDR3 reads CASSCRLTKNIQYF. DNA for the CDR3: TGTGCCAGCAGCTGCCGTCTAACCAAAAACATTCAGTACTTC.

The J gene is TRBJ2-3, the V gene TRBV5-1; TRBD2 is a possible D gene (5 bases). Trimming shortened V by 3 bases and J by 0 bases, and 8 bases separated the two germline ends. There are 14 residues in the CDR3. Germline V CDR1 and CDR2: SGHRS, YFSETQ. CDR3 in DNA: TGCGCCAGCAGCTGGACTGCTAGCACAGATACGCAGTATTTT. Its translation is CASSWTASTDTQYF.

The CDR3 DNA follows: TGCAGTGTAGCGGGGGCATACGAGCAGTACTTC. Residues: CSVAGAYEQYF. The rearrangement uses TRBV20-1 and TRBJ2-7; TRBD2 matches 9 bases. CDR1 and CDR2 (germline): DFQATT, SNEGSKA (reference sequence). The CDR3 loop spans 11 amino acids. V shed 7 bases and J 4 bases; nucleotides not matched to a gene: 2.

The rearrangement uses TRBV5-1 and TRBJ2-5, with a possible D match to TRBD1 (6 bases). V lost 4 bases, J lost 2 bases, and 9 bases lay in between. The germline gives CDR1 SGHRS, CDR2 YFSETQ. The CDR3 sequence is 13 residues long. Here the CDR3 DNA reads TGCGCCAGCAGCGGACAGATTCAAGAGACCCAGTACTTC. Protein product: CASSGQIQETQYF.

The gene calls are TRBV7-8 and TRBJ2-1; 11 bases align to TRBD2. Germline-derived CDR1 and CDR2 are SGHVS and FQNEAQ. The trim removed 5 bases at V and 5 bases at J, leaving 5 bases unmatched. The CDR3 sequence is 15 residues long. CDR3 protein: CASSAIAGGHNEQFF. Written as DNA, the CDR3 is TGTGCCAGCAGCGCTATAGCGGGGGGGCACAATGAGCAGTTCTTC.

As to this clone: Germline and junction disagree at one end, which may indicate a read error. The J gene is TRBJ1-2, the V gene TRBV7-9; D remains unclear. This CDR3 contains 12 residues. Germline V CDR1 and CDR2: SEHNR, FQNEAQ (reference sequence). CDR3 protein: CSSVTGDYGYTF. The DNA for the CDR3 is TGTTCCAGCGTCACCGGGGACTATGGCTACACCTTC.

This clone has only a few counts. V usage is TRBV2 and J usage is TRBJ2-7; 14 nucleotides line up with TRBD2. Germline V lookup: CDR1 SNHLY, CDR2 FYNNEI. This CDR3 is built from 13 residues. J gave up 11 bases and V 4 bases, and 4 bases lay outside the gene matches. CDR3 residues: CASSAGTSGSEYF. The CDR3 region has the DNA TGTGCCAGCAGTGCCGGGACTAGCGGGAGTGAGTACTTC. The variable domain in full, with the rest retrieved from reference TRBV2 and TRBJ2-7, is EPEVTQTPSHQVTQMGQEVILRCVPISNHLYFYWYRQILGQKVEFLVSFYNNEISEKSEIFDDQFSVERPDGSNFTLKIRSTKLEDSAMYFCASSAGTSGSEYFGPGTRLTVT.

Only one count was recorded for this clone. The chain carries TRBV2 and TRBJ2-5; 12 bases match TRBD2. The CDR3 loop spans 16 amino acids. The germline gives CDR1 SNHLY, CDR2 FYNNEI. V was pared by 6 bases and J by 4 bases, with 9 bases of the junction left unmatched. For the CDR3, the DNA is TGTGCCAGCAGGGGGTTTCTAGCGGGAGGGAGAGAGACCCAGTACTTC. Its translation: CASRGFLAGGRETQYF.

This clone was observed once. The chain couples TRBV5-4 to TRBJ2-1; D might be TRBD2 (6 bases). The CDR3 runs to 17 residues. Germline CDR1 reads SGHNT; CDR2 reads YYREEE (reference sequence). The V gene lost 0 bases and the J gene lost 5 bases, with 18 bases spanning the gap. The CDR3 spells CASSLDSWLRGDNEQFF. CDR3 nucleotides: TGTGCCAGCAGCTTGGATTCTTGGCTGCGGGGAGACAATGAGCAGTTCTTC. Together with reference TRBV5-4 and TRBJ2-1, the CDR3 gives the full variable domain: ETGVTQSPTHLIKTRGQQVTLRCSSQSGHNTVSWYQQALGQGPQFIFQYYREEENGRGNFPPRFSGLQFPNYSSELNVNALELDDSALYLCASSLDSWLRGDNEQFFGPGTRLTVL.

This clone was counted a few times. The J gene is TRBJ2-7, the V gene TRBV6-1; tentative D call: TRBD1 (6 bases). This CDR3 region has 12 residues. Trimming shortened V by 6 bases and J by 3 bases, and 9 bases separated the two germline ends. In germline, CDR1 is MNHNS, CDR2 SASEGT. DNA of the CDR3: TGTGCCAGCAGCAGGGGTGGCTACGAGCAGTACTTC. It is translated as CASSRGGYEQYF.

The chain links TRBV9 to TRBJ2-7, with TRBD1 identical over 10 bases. CDR3 length: 15 amino acids. V shed 2 bases and J 7 bases; nucleotides not matched to a gene: 9. Looked up from germline, CDR1 is SGDLS and CDR2 is YYNGEE. The CDR3 sequence is CASSVGQGGTREQYF. The CDR3 nucleotides are TGTGCCAGCAGCGTCGGACAGGGGGGCACAAGGGAGCAGTACTTC.

The chain has TRBV5-8 and TRBJ2-7; D is possibly TRBD1 (5 bases). V lost 1 base to trimming and J lost 5 bases, with 16 bases between them. The CDR3 loop spans 15 amino acids. Germline CDR1 reads SGHTS; CDR2 reads YDEGEE. In nucleotides, the CDR3 is TGTGCCAGCAGCTTGAGCGTCAGGGATTCAGACGAGCAGTACTTC. Its translation: CASSLSVRDSDEQYF.

The chain recombines TRBV2 with TRBJ1-1; TRBD1 aligns across 7 bases. Looked up from germline, CDR1 is SNHLY and CDR2 is FYNNEI. The length of the CDR3 is 14 residues. V lost 3 bases, J lost 0 bases, and 1 base stayed unmatched. The CDR3 sequence is CASSDDRVNTEAFF. In DNA form, the CDR3 reads TGTGCCAGCAGTGATGACAGGGTGAACACTGAAGCTTTCTTT. Drawing the rest from reference TRBV2 and TRBJ1-1, the complete variable domain is EPEVTQTPSHQVTQMGQEVILRCVPISNHLYFYWYRQILGQKVEFLVSFYNNEISEKSEIFDDQFSVERPDGSNFTLKIRSTKLEDSAMYFCASSDDRVNTEAFFGQGTRLTVV.

This clone was seen a handful of times. The chain joins TRBV4-1 to TRBJ2-3, with 9 bases matching TRBD2. Germline lookup yields CDR1 MGHRA and CDR2 YSYEKL. This CDR3 has 17 residues. J gave up 4 bases and V 1 base, and 9 bases lay outside the gene matches. CDR3 sequence (DNA): TGCGCCAGCAGCCAAGCCTTCTCGGCGGGGGGGGCAGATACGCAGTATTTT. Translation gives CASSQAFSAGGADTQYF.

This chain joins TRBV7-2 and TRBJ2-1, with D possibly TRBD2 on 7 matching bases. Per the germline V gene, CDR1 is SGHTA and CDR2 is FQGNSA. V gave up 3 bases and J gave up 5 bases, with 17 bases separating them. This CDR3 spans 16 amino acids. CDR3 bases: TGTGCCAGCAGCTTTGGGGGGGCGGGGGCCCACAATGAGCAGTTCTTC. It translates to CASSFGGAGAHNEQFF.